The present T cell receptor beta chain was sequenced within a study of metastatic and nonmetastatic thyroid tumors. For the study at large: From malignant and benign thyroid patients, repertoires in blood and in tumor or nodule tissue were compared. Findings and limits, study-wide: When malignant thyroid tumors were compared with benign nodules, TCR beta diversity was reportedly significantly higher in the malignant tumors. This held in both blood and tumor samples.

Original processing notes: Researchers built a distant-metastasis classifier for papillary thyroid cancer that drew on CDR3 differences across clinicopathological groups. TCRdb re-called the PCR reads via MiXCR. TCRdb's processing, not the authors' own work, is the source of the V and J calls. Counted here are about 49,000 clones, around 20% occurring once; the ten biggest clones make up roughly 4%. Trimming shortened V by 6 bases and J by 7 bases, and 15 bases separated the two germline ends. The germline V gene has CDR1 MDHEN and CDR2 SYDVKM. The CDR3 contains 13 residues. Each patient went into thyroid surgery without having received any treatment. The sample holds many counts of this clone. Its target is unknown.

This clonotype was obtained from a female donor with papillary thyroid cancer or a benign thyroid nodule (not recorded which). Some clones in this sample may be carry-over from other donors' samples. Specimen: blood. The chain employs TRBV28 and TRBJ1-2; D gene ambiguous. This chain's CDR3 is CASSPRPYGGYTF. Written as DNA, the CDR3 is TGTGCCAGCAGCCCCCGACCATACGGTGGCTACACCTTC.